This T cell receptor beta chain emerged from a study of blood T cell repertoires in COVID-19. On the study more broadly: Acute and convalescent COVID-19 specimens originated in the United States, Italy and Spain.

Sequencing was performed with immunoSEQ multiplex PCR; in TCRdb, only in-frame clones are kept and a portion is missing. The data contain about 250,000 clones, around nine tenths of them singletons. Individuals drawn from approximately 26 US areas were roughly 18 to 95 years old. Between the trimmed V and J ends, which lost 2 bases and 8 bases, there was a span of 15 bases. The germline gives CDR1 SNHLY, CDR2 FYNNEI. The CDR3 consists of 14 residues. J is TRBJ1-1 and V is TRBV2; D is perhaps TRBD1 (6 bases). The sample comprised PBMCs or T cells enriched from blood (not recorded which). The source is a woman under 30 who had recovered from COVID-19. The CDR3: CASSEIRDKGEAFF. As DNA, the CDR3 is TGTGCCAGCAGTGAAATCCGGGACAAGGGGGAAGCTTTCTTT. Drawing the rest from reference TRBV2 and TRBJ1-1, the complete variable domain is EPEVTQTPSHQVTQMGQEVILRCVPISNHLYFYWYRQILGQKVEFLVSFYNNEISEKSEIFDDQFSVERPDGSNFTLKIRSTKLEDSAMYFCASSEIRDKGEAFFGQGTRLTVV.